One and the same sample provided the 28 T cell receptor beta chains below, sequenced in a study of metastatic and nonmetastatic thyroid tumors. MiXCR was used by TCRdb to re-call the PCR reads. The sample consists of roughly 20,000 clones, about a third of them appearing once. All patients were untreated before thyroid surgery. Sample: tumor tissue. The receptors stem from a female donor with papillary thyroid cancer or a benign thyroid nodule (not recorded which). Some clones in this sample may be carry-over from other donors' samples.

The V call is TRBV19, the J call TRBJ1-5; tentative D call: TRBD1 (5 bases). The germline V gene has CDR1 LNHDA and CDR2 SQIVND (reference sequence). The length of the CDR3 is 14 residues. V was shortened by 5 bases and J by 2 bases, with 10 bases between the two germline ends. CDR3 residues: CASSEGFGNQPQHF. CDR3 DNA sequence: TGTGCCAGTAGTGAGGGGTTTGGCAATCAGCCCCAGCATTTT.

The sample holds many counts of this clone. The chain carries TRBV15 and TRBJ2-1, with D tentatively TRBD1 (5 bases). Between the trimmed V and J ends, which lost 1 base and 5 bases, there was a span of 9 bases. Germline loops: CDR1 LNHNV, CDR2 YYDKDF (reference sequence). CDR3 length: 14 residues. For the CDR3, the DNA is TGTGCCACCAGCAGAGGGATAGGGGACAATGAGCAGTTCTTC. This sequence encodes CATSRGIGDNEQFF.

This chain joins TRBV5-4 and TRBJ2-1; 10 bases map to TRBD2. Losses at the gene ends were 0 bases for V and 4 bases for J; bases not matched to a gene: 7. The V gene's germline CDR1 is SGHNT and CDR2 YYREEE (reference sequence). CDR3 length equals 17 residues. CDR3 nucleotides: TGTGCCAGCAGCTTGGCCCCACCAGCGGGAGGGTACAATGAGCAGTTCTTC. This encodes CASSLAPPAGGYNEQFF.

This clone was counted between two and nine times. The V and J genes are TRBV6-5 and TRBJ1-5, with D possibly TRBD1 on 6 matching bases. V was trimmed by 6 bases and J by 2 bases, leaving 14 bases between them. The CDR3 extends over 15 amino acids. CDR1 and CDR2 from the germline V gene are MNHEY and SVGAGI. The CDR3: CASSYDGGRNQPQHF. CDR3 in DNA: TGTGCCAGCAGCTACGACGGGGGGCGCAATCAGCCCCAGCATTTT.

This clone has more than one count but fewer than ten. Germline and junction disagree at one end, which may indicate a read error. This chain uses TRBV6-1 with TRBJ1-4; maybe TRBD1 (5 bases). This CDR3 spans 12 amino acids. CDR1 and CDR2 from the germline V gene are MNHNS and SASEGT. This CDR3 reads CASRMGVEKLFF. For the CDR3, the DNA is TGTGCTAGCAGGATGGGGGTTGAAAAACTGTTTTTT.

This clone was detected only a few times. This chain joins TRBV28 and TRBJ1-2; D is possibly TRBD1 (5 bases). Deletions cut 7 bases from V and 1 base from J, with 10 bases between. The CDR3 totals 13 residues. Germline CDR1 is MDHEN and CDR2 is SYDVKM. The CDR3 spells CASKPGVNYGYTF. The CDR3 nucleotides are TGTGCCAGCAAACCGGGGGTTAACTATGGCTACACCTTC.

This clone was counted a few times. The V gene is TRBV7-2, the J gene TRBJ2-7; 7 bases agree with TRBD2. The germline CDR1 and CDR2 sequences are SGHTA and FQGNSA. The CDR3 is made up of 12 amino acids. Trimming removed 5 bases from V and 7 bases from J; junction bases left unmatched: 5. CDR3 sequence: CASSPLAREQYF. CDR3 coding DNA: TGTGCCAGCAGCCCACTAGCGAGGGAGCAGTACTTC. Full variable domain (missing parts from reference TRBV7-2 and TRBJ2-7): GAGVSQSPSNKVTEKGKDVELRCDPISGHTALYWYRQSLGQGLEFLIYFQGNSAPDKSGLPSDRFSAERTGGSVSTLTIQRTQQEDSAVYLCASSPLAREQYFGPGTRLTVT.

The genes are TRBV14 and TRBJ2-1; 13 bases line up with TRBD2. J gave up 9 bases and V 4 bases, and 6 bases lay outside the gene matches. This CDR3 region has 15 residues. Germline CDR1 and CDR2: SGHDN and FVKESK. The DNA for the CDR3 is TGTGCCAGCAGCCTTGGACTAGCGGGAGCTGTTGAGCAGTTCTTC. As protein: CASSLGLAGAVEQFF.

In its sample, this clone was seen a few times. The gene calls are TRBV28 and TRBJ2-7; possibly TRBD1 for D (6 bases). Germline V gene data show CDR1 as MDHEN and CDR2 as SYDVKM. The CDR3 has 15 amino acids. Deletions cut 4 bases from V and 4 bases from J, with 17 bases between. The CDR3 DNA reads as TGTGCCAGCAGTTCCCAGGGGATTCCGGGGTACGAGCAGTACTTC. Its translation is CASSSQGIPGYEQYF.

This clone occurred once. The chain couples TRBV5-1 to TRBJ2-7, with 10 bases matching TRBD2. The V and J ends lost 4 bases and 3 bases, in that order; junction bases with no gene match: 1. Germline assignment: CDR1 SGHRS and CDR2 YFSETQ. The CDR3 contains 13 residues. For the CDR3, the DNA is TGCGCCAGCAGCGTAGCGGGGGGCTACGAGCAGTACTTC. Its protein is CASSVAGGYEQYF.

The CDR3 spells CSAGSGTSGRNEQFF. The CDR3 DNA reads as TGCAGCGCCGGATCCGGGACTAGCGGGAGAAATGAGCAGTTCTTC. This chain joins TRBV29-1 and TRBJ2-1, with TRBD2 matching over 14 bases. Germline CDR1 is SQVTM and CDR2 is ANQGSEA. The CDR3 contains 15 residues. Losses at the gene ends were 7 bases for V and 7 bases for J; bases not matched to a gene: 9.

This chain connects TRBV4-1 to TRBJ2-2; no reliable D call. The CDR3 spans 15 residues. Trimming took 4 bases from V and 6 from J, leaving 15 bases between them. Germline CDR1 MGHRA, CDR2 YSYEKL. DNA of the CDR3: TGCGCCAGCAGCCGTCACCAGGAAAATCCCGGGGAGCTGTTTTTT. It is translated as CASSRHQENPGELFF.

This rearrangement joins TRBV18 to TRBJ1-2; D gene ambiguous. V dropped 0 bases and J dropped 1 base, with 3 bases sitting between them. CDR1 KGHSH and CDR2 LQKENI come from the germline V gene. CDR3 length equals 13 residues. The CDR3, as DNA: TGTGCCAGCTCACCACCCGGTAACTATGGCTACACCTTC. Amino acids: CASSPPGNYGYTF. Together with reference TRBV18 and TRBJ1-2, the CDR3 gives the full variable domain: NAGVMQNPRHLVRRRGQEARLRCSPMKGHSHVYWYRQLPEEGLKFMVYLQKENIIDESGMPKERFSAEFPKEGPSILRIQQVVRGDSAAYFCASSPPGNYGYTFGSGTRLTVV.

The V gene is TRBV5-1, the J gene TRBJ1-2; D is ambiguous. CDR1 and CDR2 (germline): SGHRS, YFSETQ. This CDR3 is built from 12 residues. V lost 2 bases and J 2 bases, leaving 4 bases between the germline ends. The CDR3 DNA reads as TGCGCCAGCAGCTTTTTAAACTATGGCTACACCTTC. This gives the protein CASSFLNYGYTF.

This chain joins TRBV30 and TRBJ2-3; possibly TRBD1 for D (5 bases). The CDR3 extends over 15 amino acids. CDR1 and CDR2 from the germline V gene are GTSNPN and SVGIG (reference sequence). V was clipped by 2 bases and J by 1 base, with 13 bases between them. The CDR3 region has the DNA TGTGCCTGGAGTTTCCGACTGGGGCGCACAGATACGCAGTATTTT. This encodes CAWSFRLGRTDTQYF. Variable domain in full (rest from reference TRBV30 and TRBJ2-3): SQTIHQWPATLVQPVGSPLSLECTVEGTSNPNLYWYRQAAGRGLQLLFYSVGIGQISSEVPQNLSASRPQDRQFILSSKKLLLSDSGFYLCAWSFRLGRTDTQYFGPGTRLTVL.

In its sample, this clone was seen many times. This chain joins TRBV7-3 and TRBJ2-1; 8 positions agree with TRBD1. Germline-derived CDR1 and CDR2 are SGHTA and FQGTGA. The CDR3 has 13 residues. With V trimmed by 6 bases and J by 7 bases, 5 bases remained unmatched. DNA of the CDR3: TGTGCCAGCAGGACAGGGGACGGGAATGAGCAGTTCTTC. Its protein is CASRTGDGNEQFF.

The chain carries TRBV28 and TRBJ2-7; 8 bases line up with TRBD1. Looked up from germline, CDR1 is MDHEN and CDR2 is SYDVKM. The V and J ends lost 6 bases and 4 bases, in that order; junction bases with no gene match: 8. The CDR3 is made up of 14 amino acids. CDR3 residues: CASSIQGETYEQYF. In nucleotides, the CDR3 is TGTGCCAGCAGCATACAGGGGGAAACTTACGAGCAGTACTTC.

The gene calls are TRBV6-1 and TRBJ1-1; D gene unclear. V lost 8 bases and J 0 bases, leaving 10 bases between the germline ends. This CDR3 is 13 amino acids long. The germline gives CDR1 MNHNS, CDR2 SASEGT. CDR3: CASLGAMNTEAFF. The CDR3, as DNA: TGTGCCAGCTTGGGCGCTATGAACACTGAAGCTTTCTTT.

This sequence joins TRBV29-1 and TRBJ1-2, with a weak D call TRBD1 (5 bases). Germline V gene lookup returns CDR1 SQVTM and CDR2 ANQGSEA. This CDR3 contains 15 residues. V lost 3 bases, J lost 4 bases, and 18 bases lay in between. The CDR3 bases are TGCAGCGTTGACCTCACAGGTACTACCAGCTATGGCTACACCTTC. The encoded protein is CSVDLTGTTSYGYTF.

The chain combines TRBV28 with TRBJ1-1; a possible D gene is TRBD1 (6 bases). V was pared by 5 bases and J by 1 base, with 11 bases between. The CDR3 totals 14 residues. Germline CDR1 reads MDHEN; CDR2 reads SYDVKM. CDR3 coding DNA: TGTGCCAGCAGTCGAGGGGGGGGGAACACTGAAGCTTTCTTT. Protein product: CASSRGGGNTEAFF.

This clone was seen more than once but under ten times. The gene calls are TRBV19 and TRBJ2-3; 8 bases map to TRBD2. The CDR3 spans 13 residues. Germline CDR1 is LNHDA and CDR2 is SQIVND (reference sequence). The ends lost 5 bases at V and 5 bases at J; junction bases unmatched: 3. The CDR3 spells CASSEGTRDTQYF. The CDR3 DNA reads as TGTGCCAGTAGTGAAGGGACTAGAGATACGCAGTATTTT.

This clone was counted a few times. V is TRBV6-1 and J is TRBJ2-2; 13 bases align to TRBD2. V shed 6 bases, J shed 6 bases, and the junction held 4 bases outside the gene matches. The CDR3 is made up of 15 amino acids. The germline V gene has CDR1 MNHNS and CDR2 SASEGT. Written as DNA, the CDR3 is TGTGCCAGCAGACCCGGGACTAGCGGGGCCGGGGAGCTGTTTTTT. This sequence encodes CASRPGTSGAGELFF.

Here the CDR3 DNA reads TGTGCCAGCAGAGGGAGGAATGGCTATGGCTACACCTTC. Its protein is CASRGRNGYGYTF. V and J are TRBV6-1 and TRBJ1-2, with D hard to call. With 6 bases removed from V and 4 bases from J, the gap between germline ends came to 12 bases. Germline-derived CDR1 and CDR2 are MNHNS and SASEGT. The CDR3 consists of 13 residues.

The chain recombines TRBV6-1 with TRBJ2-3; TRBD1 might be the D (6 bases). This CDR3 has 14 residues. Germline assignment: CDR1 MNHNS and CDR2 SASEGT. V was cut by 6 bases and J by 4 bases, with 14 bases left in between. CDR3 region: CASRMTGGADTQYF. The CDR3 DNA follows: TGTGCCAGCAGAATGACAGGTGGGGCAGATACGCAGTATTTT.

The CDR3 region is CASSDVGGLTYEQYF. In DNA form, the CDR3 reads TGTGCCAGCAGCGACGTAGGGGGCCTTACCTACGAGCAGTACTTC. V and J are TRBV2 and TRBJ2-7; TRBD1 aligns across 7 bases. The J segment lost 2 bases and the V segment lost 6 bases, leaving 10 bases of the junction unmatched. The germline V gene encodes CDR1 SNHLY and CDR2 FYNNEI. This CDR3 contains 15 residues.

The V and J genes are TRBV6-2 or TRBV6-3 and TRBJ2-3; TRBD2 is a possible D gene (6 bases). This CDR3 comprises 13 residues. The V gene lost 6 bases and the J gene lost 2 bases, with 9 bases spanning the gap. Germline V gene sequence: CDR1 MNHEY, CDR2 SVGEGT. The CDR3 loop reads CASRGLHTDTQYF. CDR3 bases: TGTGCCAGCAGGGGACTGCACACAGATACGCAGTATTTT.

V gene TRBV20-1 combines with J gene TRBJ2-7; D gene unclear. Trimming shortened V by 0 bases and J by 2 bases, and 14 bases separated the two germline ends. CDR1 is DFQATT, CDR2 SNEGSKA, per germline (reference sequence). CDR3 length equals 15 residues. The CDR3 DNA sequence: TGCAGTGCTAGAGAACCGGGCTCGCCTACCTACGAGCAGTACTTC. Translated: CSAREPGSPTYEQYF.

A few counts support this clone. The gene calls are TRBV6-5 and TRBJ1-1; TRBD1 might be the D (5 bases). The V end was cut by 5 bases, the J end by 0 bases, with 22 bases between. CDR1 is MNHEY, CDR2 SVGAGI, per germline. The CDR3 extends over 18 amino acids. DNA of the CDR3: TGTGCCAGCAGTACGTCCGGAGACAGTACCGTAATGAACACTGAAGCTTTCTTT. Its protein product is CASSTSGDSTVMNTEAFF.